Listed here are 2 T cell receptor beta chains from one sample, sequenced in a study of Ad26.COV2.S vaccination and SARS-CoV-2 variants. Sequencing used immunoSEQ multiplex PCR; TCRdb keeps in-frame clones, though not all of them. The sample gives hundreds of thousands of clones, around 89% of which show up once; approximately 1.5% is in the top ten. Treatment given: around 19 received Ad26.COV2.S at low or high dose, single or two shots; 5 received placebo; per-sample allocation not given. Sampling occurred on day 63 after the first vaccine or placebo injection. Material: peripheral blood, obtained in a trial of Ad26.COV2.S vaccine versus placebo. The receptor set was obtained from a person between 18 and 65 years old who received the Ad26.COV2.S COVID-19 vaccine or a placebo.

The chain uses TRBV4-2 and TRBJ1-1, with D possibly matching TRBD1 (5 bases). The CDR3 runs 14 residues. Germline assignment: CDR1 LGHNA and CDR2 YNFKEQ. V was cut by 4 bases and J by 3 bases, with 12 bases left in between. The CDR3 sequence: CASSPQGEDTEAFF. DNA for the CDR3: TGTGCCAGCAGCCCGCAGGGAGAGGACACTGAAGCTTTCTTT.

The CDR3 loop is CASSIGSGGRATDTQYF. In DNA, the CDR3 is TGTGCCAGTAGTATAGGAAGCGGGGGGCGGGCCACAGATACGCAGTATTTT. The chain recombines TRBV19 with TRBJ2-3, with 9 positions matching TRBD2. This CDR3 comprises 17 residues. Germline trimming cut 1 base from V and 2 bases from J; bases unmatched to any gene: 7. Per the germline V gene, CDR1 is LNHDA and CDR2 is SQIVND (reference sequence).